The sequence of this T cell receptor beta chain was determined in a study of Graves' ophthalmopathy and Graves' hyperthyroidism. RNA transcripts yielded amplified TCR beta CDR3 regions. First-round RT-PCR employed HTBI primers, with a second-round multiplex PCR after it. TCRdb itself ran the multiplex PCR reads through MiXCR, one entry per CDR3 protein. The sample lists about 170,000 distinct CDR3 sequences, less than 45% seen once, with approximately 6.3% in the top ten. Study results and caveats: Ophthalmopathy progression predictions by the model showed around 72% specificity and approximately 69% sensitivity.

This CDR3 has 14 amino acids. V was clipped by 3 bases and J by 1 base, with 9 bases between them. Additional autoimmune diseases, uncontrolled infections, pregnancy or lactation disqualified patients. As to this clonotype: Its target is not known.

Sequencing was done on a sample of peripheral blood. The chain is built from TRBV12-3 or TRBV12-4 and TRBJ1-1; tentative D call: TRBD1 (5 bases). This receptor was identified in a woman aged 40 to 55 with Graves' ophthalmopathy. For the CDR3, the DNA is TGTGCCAGCAGTTTGGGGGTGGAGAACACTGAAGCTTTCTTT. It encodes CASSLGVENTEAFF.